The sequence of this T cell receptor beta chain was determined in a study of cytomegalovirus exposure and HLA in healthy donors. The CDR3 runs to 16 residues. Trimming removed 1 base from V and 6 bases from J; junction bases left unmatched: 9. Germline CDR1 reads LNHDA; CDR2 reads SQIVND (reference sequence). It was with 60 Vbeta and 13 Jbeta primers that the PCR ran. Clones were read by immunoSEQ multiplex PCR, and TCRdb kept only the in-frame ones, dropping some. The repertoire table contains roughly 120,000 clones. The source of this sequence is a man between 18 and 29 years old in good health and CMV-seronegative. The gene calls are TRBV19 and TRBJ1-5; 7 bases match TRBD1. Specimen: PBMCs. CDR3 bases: TGTGCCAGTAGTATAGTCGGCCAGGGGGTCCGTCAGCCCCAGCATTTT. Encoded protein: CASSIVGQGVRQPQHF.